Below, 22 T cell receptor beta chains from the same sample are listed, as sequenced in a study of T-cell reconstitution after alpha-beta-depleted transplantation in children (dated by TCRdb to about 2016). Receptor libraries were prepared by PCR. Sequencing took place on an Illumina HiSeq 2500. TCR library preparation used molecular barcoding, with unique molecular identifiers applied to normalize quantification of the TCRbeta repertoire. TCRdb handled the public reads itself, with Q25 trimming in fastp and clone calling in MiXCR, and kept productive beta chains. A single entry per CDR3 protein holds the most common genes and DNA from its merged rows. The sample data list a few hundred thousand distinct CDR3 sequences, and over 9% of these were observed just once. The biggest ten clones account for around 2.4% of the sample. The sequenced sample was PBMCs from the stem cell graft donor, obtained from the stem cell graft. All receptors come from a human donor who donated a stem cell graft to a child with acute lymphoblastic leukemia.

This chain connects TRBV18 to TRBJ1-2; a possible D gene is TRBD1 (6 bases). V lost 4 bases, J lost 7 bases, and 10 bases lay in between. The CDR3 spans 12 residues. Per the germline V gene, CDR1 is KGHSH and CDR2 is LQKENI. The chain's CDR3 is CASSLQGTGYTF. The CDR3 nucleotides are TGTGCCAGCTCACTACAGGGTACTGGCTACACCTTC. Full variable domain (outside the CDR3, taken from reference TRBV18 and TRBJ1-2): NAGVMQNPRHLVRRRGQEARLRCSPMKGHSHVYWYRQLPEEGLKFMVYLQKENIIDESGMPKERFSAEFPKEGPSILRIQQVVRGDSAAYFCASSLQGTGYTFGSGTRLTVV.

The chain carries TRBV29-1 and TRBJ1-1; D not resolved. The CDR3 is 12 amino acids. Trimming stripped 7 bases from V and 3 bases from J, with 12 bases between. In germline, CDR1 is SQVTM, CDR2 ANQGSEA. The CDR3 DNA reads TGCAGCGGTGAGGAGTTGTACACTGAAGCTTTCTTT. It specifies CSGEELYTEAFF.

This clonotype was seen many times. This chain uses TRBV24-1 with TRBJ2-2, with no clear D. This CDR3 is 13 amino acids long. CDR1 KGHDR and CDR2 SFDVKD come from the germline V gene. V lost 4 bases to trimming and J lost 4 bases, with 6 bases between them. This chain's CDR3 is CATSEVGTGELFF. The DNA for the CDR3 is TGTGCCACCAGTGAAGTGGGCACCGGGGAGCTGTTTTTT.

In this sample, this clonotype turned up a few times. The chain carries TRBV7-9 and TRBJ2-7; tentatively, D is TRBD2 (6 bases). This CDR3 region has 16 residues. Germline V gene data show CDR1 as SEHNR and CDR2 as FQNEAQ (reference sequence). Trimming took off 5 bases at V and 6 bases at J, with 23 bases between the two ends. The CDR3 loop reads CASSPTDRGGPGEQYF. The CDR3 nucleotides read TGTGCCAGCAGCCCCACGGATAGGGGAGGCCCGGGCGAGCAGTACTTC. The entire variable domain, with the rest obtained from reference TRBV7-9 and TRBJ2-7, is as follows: DTGVSQNPRHKITKRGQNVTFRCDPISEHNRLYWYRQTLGQGPEFLTYFQNEAQLEKSRLLSDRFSAERPKGSFSTLEIQRTEQGDSAMYLCASSPTDRGGPGEQYFGPGTRLTVT.

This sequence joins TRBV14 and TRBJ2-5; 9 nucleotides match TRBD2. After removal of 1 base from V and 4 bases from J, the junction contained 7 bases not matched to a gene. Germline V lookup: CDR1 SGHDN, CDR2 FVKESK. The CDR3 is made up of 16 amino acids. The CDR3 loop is CASSQVRAGGRETQYF. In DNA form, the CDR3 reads TGTGCCAGCAGCCAAGTACGAGCGGGAGGTCGAGAGACCCAGTACTTC. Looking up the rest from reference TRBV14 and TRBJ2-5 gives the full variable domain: EAGVTQFPSHSVIEKGQTVTLRCDPISGHDNLYWYRRVMGKEIKFLLHFVKESKQDESGMPNNRFLAERTGGTYSTLKVQPAELEDSGVYFCASSQVRAGGRETQYFGPGTRLLVL.

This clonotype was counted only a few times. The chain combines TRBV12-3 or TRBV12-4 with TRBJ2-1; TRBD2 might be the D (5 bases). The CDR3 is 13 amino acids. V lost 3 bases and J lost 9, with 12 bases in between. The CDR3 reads CASSFYSSGEQFF. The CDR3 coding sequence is TGTGCCAGCAGTTTTTATTCCAGCGGTGAGCAGTTCTTC.

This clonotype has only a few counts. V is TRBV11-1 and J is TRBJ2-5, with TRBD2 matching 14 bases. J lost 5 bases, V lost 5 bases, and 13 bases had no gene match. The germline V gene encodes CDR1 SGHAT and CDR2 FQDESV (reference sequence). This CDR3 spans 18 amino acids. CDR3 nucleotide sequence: TGTGCCAGCAGCCCCGCGGGACTAGCGGGAGCGTTAGGCGAGACCCAGTACTTC. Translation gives CASSPAGLAGALGETQYF.

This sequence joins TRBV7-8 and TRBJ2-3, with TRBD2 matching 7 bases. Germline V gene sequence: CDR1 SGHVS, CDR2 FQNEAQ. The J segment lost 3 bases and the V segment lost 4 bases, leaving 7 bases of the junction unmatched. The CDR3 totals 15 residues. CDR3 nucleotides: TGTGCCAGCAGCTACGGGGAGGGAGCTACAGATACGCAGTATTTT. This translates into CASSYGEGATDTQYF.

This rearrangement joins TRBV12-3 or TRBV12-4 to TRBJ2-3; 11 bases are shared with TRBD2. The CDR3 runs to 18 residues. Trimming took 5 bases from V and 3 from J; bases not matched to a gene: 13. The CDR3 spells CASSLSGRAGGRTDTQYF. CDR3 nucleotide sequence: TGTGCCAGCAGTCTTAGCGGGAGGGCCGGTGGGAGGACAGATACGCAGTATTTT.

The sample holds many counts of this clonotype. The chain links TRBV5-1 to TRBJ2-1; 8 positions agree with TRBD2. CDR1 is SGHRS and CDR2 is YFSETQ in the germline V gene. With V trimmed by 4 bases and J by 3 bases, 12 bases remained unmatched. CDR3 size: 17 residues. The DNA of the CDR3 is TGCGCCAGCAGCCCCAGGGATAGCGGGATGGTCTACAATGAGCAGTTCTTC. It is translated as CASSPRDSGMVYNEQFF.

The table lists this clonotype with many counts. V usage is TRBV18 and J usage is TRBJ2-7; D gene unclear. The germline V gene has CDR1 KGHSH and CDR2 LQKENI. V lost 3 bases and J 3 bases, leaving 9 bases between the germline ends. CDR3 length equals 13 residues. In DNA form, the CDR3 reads TGTGCCAGCTCACCGGTAGCCAACTACGAGCAGTACTTC. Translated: CASSPVANYEQYF.

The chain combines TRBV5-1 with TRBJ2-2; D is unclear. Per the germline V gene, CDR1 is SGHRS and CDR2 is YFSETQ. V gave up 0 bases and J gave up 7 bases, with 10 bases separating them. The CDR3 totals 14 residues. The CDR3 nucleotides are TGCGCCAGCAGCTTGGGGGCGGACGTCGGGGAGCTGTTTTTT. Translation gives CASSLGADVGELFF.

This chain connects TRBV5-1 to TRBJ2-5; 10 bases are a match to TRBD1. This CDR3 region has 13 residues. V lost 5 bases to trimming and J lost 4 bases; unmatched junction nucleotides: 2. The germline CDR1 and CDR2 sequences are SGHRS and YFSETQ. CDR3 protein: CASRWTGGETQYF. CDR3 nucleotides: TGCGCCAGCAGATGGACAGGGGGAGAGACCCAGTACTTC. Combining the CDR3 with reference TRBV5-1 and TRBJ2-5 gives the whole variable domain KAGVTQTPRYLIKTRGQQVTLSCSPISGHRSVSWYQQTPGQGLQFLFEYFSETQRNKGNFPGRFSGRQFSNSRSEMNVSTLELGDSALYLCASRWTGGETQYFGPGTRLLVL.

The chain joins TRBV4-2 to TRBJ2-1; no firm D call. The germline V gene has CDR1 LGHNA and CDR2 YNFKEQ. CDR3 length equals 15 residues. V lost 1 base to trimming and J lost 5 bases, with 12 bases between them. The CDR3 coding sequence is TGTGCCAGCAGCCAAGCGTTGTTCGGTAACAATGAGCAGTTCTTC. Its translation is CASSQALFGNNEQFF.

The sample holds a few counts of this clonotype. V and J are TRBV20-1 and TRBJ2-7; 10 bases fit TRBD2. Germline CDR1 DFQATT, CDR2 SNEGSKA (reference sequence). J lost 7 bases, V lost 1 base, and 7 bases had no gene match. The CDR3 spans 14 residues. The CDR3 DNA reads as TGCAGTGCTAGAGGGGCTAGCGGGAGAGGGGAGCAGTACTTC. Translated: CSARGASGRGEQYF.

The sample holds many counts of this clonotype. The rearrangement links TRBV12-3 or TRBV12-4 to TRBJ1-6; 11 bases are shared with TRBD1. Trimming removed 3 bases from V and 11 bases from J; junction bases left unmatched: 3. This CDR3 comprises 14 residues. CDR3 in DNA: TGTGCCAGCAGTTTCGGACAGGGGGCCACACCCCTCCACTTT. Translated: CASSFGQGATPLHF.

The CDR3 nucleotides are TGTGCCAGCAGAAGGACCGTATTCAATCAGCCCCAGCATTTT. This sequence encodes CASRRTVFNQPQHF. The rearrangement uses TRBV11-2 and TRBJ1-5, with D uncertain. Germline loops: CDR1 SGHAT, CDR2 FQNNGV. The CDR3 contains 14 residues. V was clipped by 6 bases and J by 3 bases, with 12 bases between them.

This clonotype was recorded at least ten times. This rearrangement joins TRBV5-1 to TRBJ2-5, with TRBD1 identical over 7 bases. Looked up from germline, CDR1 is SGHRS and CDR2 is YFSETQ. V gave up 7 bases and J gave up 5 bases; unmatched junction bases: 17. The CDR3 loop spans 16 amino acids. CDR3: CASALNPTGQRETQYF. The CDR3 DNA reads TGCGCCAGCGCCCTCAATCCGACAGGGCAAAGGGAGACCCAGTACTTC.

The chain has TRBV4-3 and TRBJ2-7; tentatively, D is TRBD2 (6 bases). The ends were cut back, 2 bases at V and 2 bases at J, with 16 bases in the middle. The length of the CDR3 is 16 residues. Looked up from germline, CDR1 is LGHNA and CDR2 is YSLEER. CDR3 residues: CASSQYQGTGPYEQYF. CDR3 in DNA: TGCGCCAGCAGCCAATATCAAGGGACTGGCCCCTACGAGCAGTACTTC.

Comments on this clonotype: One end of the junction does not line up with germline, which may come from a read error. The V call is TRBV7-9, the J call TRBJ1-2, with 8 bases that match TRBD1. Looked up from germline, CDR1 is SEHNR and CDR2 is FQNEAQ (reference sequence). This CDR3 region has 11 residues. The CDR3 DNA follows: TGTGCCAGCAGCGGTGGACAGGGAAAAATCTTC. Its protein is CASSGGQGKIF.

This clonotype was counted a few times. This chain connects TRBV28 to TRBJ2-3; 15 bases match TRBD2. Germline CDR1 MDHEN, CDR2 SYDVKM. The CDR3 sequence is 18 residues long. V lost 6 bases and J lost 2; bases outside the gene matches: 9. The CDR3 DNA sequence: TGTGCCAGCAGCCCCGGACTAGCGGGAGGGTCCCCCACAGATACGCAGTATTTT. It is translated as CASSPGLAGGSPTDTQYF.

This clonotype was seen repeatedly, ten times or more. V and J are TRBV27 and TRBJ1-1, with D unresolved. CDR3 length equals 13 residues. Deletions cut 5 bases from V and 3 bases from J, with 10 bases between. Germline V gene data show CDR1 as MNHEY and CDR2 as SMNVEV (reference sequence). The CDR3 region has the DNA TGTGCCAGCAGTCTTGGACCCCACACTGAAGCTTTCTTT. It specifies CASSLGPHTEAFF.